The next 17 T cell receptor beta chains were all read from a single sample in a study of T cell responses to AZD1222 COVID-19 vaccine. Clones were read by immunoSEQ multiplex PCR, and TCRdb kept only the in-frame ones, dropping some. Among some 120,000 clones listed, approximately 85% were seen once. Sequencing was performed on peripheral blood, taken on day 0 of AZD1222 vaccination. The receptors stem from an adult in good health.

The genes are TRBV28 and TRBJ2-7, with D unclear. V lost 4 bases, J lost 0 bases, and 10 bases lay in between. The CDR3 contains 14 residues. CDR1 MDHEN and CDR2 SYDVKM come from the germline V gene. CDR3 in DNA: TGTGCCAGCAGTTATCCCGCGGCCTCCTACGAGCAGTACTTC. The encoded protein is CASSYPAASYEQYF.

This chain joins TRBV20-1 and TRBJ2-3, with D perhaps given as TRBD1 or TRBD2 (5 bases each). Trimming took 3 bases from V and 0 from J, leaving 10 bases between them. CDR1 DFQATT and CDR2 SNEGSKA come from the germline V gene (reference sequence). CDR3 size: 14 residues. The CDR3 nucleotides read TGCAGTGCTAGTAGAGGGGCCAGCACAGATACGCAGTATTTT. Protein product: CSASRGASTDTQYF.

The sample holds a few counts of this clone. The chain recombines TRBV10-3 with TRBJ1-1; 9 bases are shared with TRBD1. J gave up 5 bases and V 4 bases, and 8 bases lay outside the gene matches. The CDR3 contains 15 residues. Germline V gene data show CDR1 as ENHRY and CDR2 as SYGVKD. In DNA form, the CDR3 reads TGTGCCATCAGTGGGGGACAGGGCGTCAGGACTGAAGCTTTCTTT. It is translated as CAISGGQGVRTEAFF.

The chain carries TRBV11-2 and TRBJ2-5, with D tentatively TRBD1 or TRBD2 (7 bases each). Deletions cut 1 base from V and 4 bases from J, with 16 bases between. The CDR3 sequence is 16 residues long. CDR1 is SGHAT, CDR2 FQNNGV, per germline. The CDR3 loop reads CASSLGRQGGTETQYF. CDR3 nucleotide sequence: TGTGCCAGCAGCTTAGGGCGACAGGGAGGGACAGAGACCCAGTACTTC.

The chain combines TRBV11-2 with TRBJ2-5, with 7 bases lining up with TRBD1. The CDR3 spans 16 residues. The ends lost 4 bases at V and 2 bases at J; junction bases unmatched: 10. CDR1 SGHAT and CDR2 FQNNGV come from the germline V gene. The CDR3 DNA is TGTGCCAGCAGCTCAAACCGGGACAGACCTCAAGAGACCCAGTACTTC. Its protein is CASSSNRDRPQETQYF. The full variable domain, rest sourced from reference TRBV11-2 and TRBJ2-5, is EAGVAQSPRYKIIEKRQSVAFWCNPISGHATLYWYQQILGQGPKLLIQFQNNGVVDDSQLPKDRFSAERLKGVDSTLKIQPAKLEDSAVYLCASSSNRDRPQETQYFGPGTRLLVL.

V and J are TRBV5-1 and TRBJ1-2, with TRBD1 identical over 7 bases. The CDR3 sequence is 13 residues long. Germline-derived CDR1 and CDR2 are SGHRS and YFSETQ. After removal of 0 bases from V and 7 bases from J, the junction contained 3 bases not matched to a gene. In DNA form, the CDR3 reads TGCGCCAGCAGCTTGGGACAGGGCGGTGGCTACACCTTC. Translated: CASSLGQGGGYTF.

This chain joins TRBV28 and TRBJ1-2; D gene unclear. The CDR3 has 13 amino acids. The germline V gene encodes CDR1 MDHEN and CDR2 SYDVKM. With 4 bases removed from V and 1 base from J, the gap between germline ends came to 7 bases. The CDR3 region has the DNA TGTGCCAGCAGTTCAGGTCTTAACTATGGCTACACCTTC. Translated, it gives CASSSGLNYGYTF.

The chain uses TRBV4-2 and TRBJ2-1; the match to TRBD2 covers 10 bases. Germline-derived CDR1 and CDR2 are LGHNA and YNFKEQ. The trim removed 8 bases at V and 9 bases at J, leaving 13 bases unmatched. The CDR3 sequence is 15 residues long. The CDR3 DNA follows: TGTGCCAGCTGGGGACCAAGCGGGGGGGCGGCTGAGCAGTTCTTC. It codes for CASWGPSGGAAEQFF.

The V call is TRBV2, the J call TRBJ2-1; TRBD2 might be the D (7 bases). Deletions cut 6 bases from V and 3 bases from J, with 15 bases between. The CDR3 loop spans 15 amino acids. Germline loops: CDR1 SNHLY, CDR2 FYNNEI. CDR3 nucleotide sequence: TGTGCCAGCAGGGAATTGAGGGGGGGCTACAATGAGCAGTTCTTC. This codes for CASRELRGGYNEQFF.

This chain joins TRBV20-1 and TRBJ1-4; TRBD1 matches 8 bases. V was clipped by 3 bases and J by 0 bases; unmatched bases: 6. The germline V gene has CDR1 DFQATT and CDR2 SNEGSKA (reference sequence). The CDR3 spans 16 residues. CDR3 residues: CSASPGGRATNEKLFF. As DNA, the CDR3 is TGCAGTGCTAGTCCAGGGGGCCGCGCAACTAATGAAAAACTGTTTTTT.

V gene TRBV5-6 combines with J gene TRBJ1-1; D might be TRBD1 (5 bases). This CDR3 spans 14 amino acids. The V end was cut by 5 bases, the J end by 1 base, with 12 bases between. Germline V CDR1 and CDR2: SGHDT, YYEEEE. In nucleotides, the CDR3 is TGTGCCAGCAGTCTAGGGACGGAGAACACTGAAGCTTTCTTT. Translation gives CASSLGTENTEAFF.

The rearrangement uses TRBV5-5 and TRBJ1-1, with 7 bases matching TRBD1. The junction had 12 bases not matched to a gene; V was cut back by 4 bases and J by 3 bases. CDR1 is SGHKS and CDR2 is YYEKEE in the germline V gene (reference sequence). The length of the CDR3 is 16 residues. The CDR3 coding sequence is TGTGCCAGCAGCAATCCGGGACAGCCTAAGGACACTGAAGCTTTCTTT. It encodes CASSNPGQPKDTEAFF. The complete variable domain, with remaining parts taken from reference TRBV5-5 and TRBJ1-1, reads DAGVTQSPTHLIKTRGQQVTLRCSPISGHKSVSWYQQVLGQGPQFIFQYYEKEERGRGNFPDRFSARQFPNYSSELNVNALLLGDSALYLCASSNPGQPKDTEAFFGQGTRLTVV.

The chain carries TRBV10-3 and TRBJ1-6; perhaps TRBD1 as D (5 bases). Trimming stripped 10 bases from V and 5 bases from J, with 12 bases between. The CDR3 has 13 residues. Germline V CDR1 and CDR2: ENHRY, SYGVKD. As DNA, the CDR3 is TGTGCCACGACATGGGGGGATAATTCACCCCTCCACTTT. Protein sequence: CATTWGDNSPLHF.

The rearrangement joins TRBV23-1 to TRBJ2-7; D uncertain. TRBV23-1 is designated an ORF whose function remains uncertain. This CDR3 contains 18 residues. V lost 4 bases and J lost 1, with 23 bases in between. CDR3 sequence reads: CASSLLAWAVNKSYEQYF. The DNA of the CDR3 is TGCGCCAGCAGTCTTCTGGCATGGGCCGTTAATAAGTCCTACGAGCAGTACTTC.

This clone was seen only once. J is TRBJ1-4 and V is TRBV24-1; D might be TRBD1 (5 bases). The germline V gene has CDR1 KGHDR and CDR2 SFDVKD. Trimming removed 9 bases from V and 7 bases from J, with 14 bases in between. There are 13 residues in the CDR3. CDR3 coding DNA: TGTGCCACCCAAGGACGGGGGGTTGAAAAACTGTTTTTT. Its translation: CATQGRGVEKLFF.

The V gene is TRBV24-1, the J gene TRBJ1-2; 9 positions match TRBD1. CDR1 and CDR2 from the germline V gene are KGHDR and SFDVKD. The CDR3 totals 13 residues. The ends lost 7 bases at V and 7 bases at J; junction bases unmatched: 6. The CDR3 loop is CATSPGTGIGYTF. In DNA, the CDR3 is TGTGCCACCAGCCCCGGGACAGGGATTGGCTACACCTTC.

This clone was seen a few times. This chain links TRBV18 with TRBJ2-5; D perhaps matches TRBD1 (5 bases). CDR1 KGHSH and CDR2 LQKENI come from the germline V gene. There are 13 residues in the CDR3. Trimming took off 5 bases at V and 4 bases at J, with 11 bases between the two ends. The CDR3 reads CASSADILETQYF. In DNA form, the CDR3 reads TGTGCCAGCTCAGCGGACATTTTAGAGACCCAGTACTTC.